This T cell receptor (beta chain) was documented in a study of CD8 T cells in ankylosing spondylitis. TCRdb reprocessed the 5' RACE reads with MiXCR, giving one entry per CDR3 protein. Here the sample spans about 69,000 distinct CDR3 sequences, approximately 5.3% being singletons. Looked up from germline, CDR1 is LNHDA and CDR2 is SQIVND (reference sequence). V gave up 3 bases and J gave up 4 bases, with 7 bases separating them. This CDR3 has 13 residues. Points on this clonotype: One base away lies a much larger clone, so this may be a sequencing read error.

The sequenced material came from blood, either unsorted or a sorted T cell fraction (not recorded which). The J gene is TRBJ2-1, the V gene TRBV19; no firm D call. This TCR derives from a male donor with ankylosing spondylitis or in good health (not recorded which). CDR3 residues: CASSIHAYNEQFF. The DNA for the CDR3 is TGTGCCAGTAGTATTCACGCTTACAATGAGCAGTTCTTC. The variable domain in full, completed from reference TRBV19 and TRBJ2-1, reads DGGITQSPKYLFRKEGQNVTLSCEQNLNHDAMYWYRQDPGQGLRLIYYSQIVNDFQKGDIAEGYSVSREKKESFPLTVTSAQKNPTAFYLCASSIHAYNEQFFGPGTRLTVL.